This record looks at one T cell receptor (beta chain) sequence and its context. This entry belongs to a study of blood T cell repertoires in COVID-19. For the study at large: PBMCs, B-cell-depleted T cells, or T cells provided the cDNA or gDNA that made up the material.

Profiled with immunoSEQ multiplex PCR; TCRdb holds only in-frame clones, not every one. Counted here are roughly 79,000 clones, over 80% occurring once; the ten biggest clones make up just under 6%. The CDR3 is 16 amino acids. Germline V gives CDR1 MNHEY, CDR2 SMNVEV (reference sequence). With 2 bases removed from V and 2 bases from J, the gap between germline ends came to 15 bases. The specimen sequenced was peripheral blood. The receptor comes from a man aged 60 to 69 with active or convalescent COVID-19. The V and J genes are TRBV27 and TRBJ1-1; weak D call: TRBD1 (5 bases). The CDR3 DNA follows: TGTGCCAGCAGTTTACATACAGGTTCAGATAACACTGAAGCTTTCTTT. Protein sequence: CASSLHTGSDNTEAFF.